These T cell receptor beta chains were read from a single sample in a study of blood T cell repertoires in COVID-19. Only in-frame clones appear in the TCRdb table, and some are missing; sequencing was by immunoSEQ multiplex PCR. The repertoire includes a few hundred thousand clones, more than 80% of them detected once, and approximately 9.2% sits in the top ten. Source material: PBMCs or T cells enriched from blood (not recorded which). Receptors originate from a man aged 35 to 55 who had recovered from COVID-19. Each CDR3 is given without its conserved first and last residue. The D gene is left open where the match is weak.

TRBJ2-7 13 - TRBV19 ASSQDSLQIYEQY
TRBJ1-4 12 TRBD1 TRBV28 ASSPGQEGEKLF
TRBJ1-2 13 TRBD1 TRBV7-2 ASSLGQGLNYGYT
TRBJ2-5 13 TRBD1 TRBV15 ATSRTTGWEETQY
TRBJ1-2 13 - TRBV10-2 ASSGMPAGSHGYT
TRBJ2-3 14 TRBD1 TRBV5-6 ASSRPGSQGEDTQY
TRBJ2-1 10 - TRBV7-3 ASRILGSGEF
TRBJ2-1 11 - TRBV2 ASKAFHYNEQF
TRBJ1-5 12 - TRBV10-3 AISEGVANQPQH
TRBJ2-5 12 TRBD1 TRBV10-3 AISTGQGMETQY
TRBJ2-3 14 TRBD1 TRBV19 ASSRRQGAIVGTQY
TRBJ2-7 12 - TRBV11-2 ASSLEGLSYEQY
TRBJ1-6 13 - TRBV5-1 ASSLGDTSNSPLH
TRBJ2-7 13 TRBD1 TRBV18 ASSRTGGSSYEQY
TRBJ1-5 12 TRBD1 TRBV4-1 ASSQAGGNQPQH
TRBJ2-4 18 - TRBV9 ASSDPPQDEGSLAKNIQY
TRBJ1-2 10 - TRBV10-2 ASRDSNYGYT
TRBJ2-3 14 TRBD2 TRBV20-1 SASGPLAGGADTQY
TRBJ2-3 12 - TRBV19 ASSIGIGADTQY
TRBJ1-3 15 - TRBV4-1 ASSQDTGFLSGNTIY
TRBJ1-5 13 - TRBV6-5 ASRGREESNQPQH
TRBJ1-1 12 - TRBV7-2 ASSPPRRNTEAF
TRBJ1-2 11 - TRBV6-5 ASSLMAGNGYT
TRBJ1-2 13 TRBD1 TRBV3-1/TRBV3-2 ASSFWTGTGPGYT
TRBJ2-5 10 TRBD1 TRBV12-5 ASDAGGETQY
TRBJ1-3 12 - TRBV28 ASSLVQGVDTIY
TRBJ1-4 12 TRBD1 TRBV5-6 ASSYGQANEKLF
TRBJ2-3 15 - TRBV4-1 ASSQTPPNYSTDTQY
TRBJ1-6 12 - TRBV6-5 ASSRRSLNSPLH
TRBJ2-7 14 TRBD1 TRBV5-5 ASSFLTGALSYEQY
TRBJ1-5 16 TRBD1 TRBV23-1 ASSQTGERMHSNQPQH
TRBJ1-2 12 TRBD1 TRBV27 ASSLRQGVYGYT
TRBJ2-2 13 - TRBV24-1 ATSDTSGNTGELF
TRBJ1-3 12 - TRBV2 ASSVGGSGNTIY
TRBJ2-7 9 - TRBV19 ASRAGIEQY
TRBJ2-5 13 - TRBV3-1/TRBV3-2 ASRHAGRRKETQY
TRBJ2-7 10 - TRBV19 ASQGGSYEQY